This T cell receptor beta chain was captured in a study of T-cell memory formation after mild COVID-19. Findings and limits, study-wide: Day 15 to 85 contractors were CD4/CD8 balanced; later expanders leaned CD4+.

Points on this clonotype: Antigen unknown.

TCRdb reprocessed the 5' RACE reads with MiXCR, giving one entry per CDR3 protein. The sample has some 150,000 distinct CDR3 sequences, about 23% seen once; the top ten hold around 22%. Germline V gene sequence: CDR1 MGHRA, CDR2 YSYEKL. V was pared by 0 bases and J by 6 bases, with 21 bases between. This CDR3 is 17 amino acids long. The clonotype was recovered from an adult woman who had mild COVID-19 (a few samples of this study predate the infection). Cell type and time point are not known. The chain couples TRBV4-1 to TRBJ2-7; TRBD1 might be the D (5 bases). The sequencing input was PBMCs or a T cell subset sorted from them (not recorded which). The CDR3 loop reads CASSQDNGGRDYLEQYF. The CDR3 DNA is TGCGCCAGCAGCCAAGATAACGGCGGCAGGGATTACCTCGAGCAGTACTTC.